The 9 T cell receptor beta chains below come from one sample, sequenced in a study of blood T cell repertoires in COVID-19. Sequencing used immunoSEQ multiplex PCR; TCRdb keeps in-frame clones, though not all of them. The table records approximately 100,000 clones, about 85% of them present only once. What was sequenced was peripheral blood. These receptors all come from a man aged 55-75 years with acute or convalescent COVID-19.

The chain is built from TRBV19 and TRBJ1-1; D gene ambiguous. There are 15 residues in the CDR3. Trimming removed 5 bases at V and 0 bases at J, with 13 bases between. CDR1 LNHDA and CDR2 SQIVND come from the germline V gene (reference sequence). In DNA form, the CDR3 reads TGTGCCAGTAGTCGCGGGCTCATCATGAACACTGAAGCTTTCTTT. Residues: CASSRGLIMNTEAFF.

This clone was detected only once. The V gene is TRBV5-4, the J gene TRBJ2-7; no clear D. V lost 3 bases and J 0 bases, leaving 13 bases between the germline ends. Germline V gives CDR1 SGHNT, CDR2 YYREEE (reference sequence). The CDR3 is made up of 15 amino acids. The CDR3: CASSSNPGASYEQYF. The CDR3 coding sequence is TGTGCCAGCAGCTCGAATCCCGGTGCCTCCTACGAGCAGTACTTC.

This clone was counted only a few times. This chain links TRBV19 with TRBJ1-2; perhaps TRBD1 as D (6 bases). Trimming took 5 bases from V and 5 from J, leaving 15 bases between them. CDR1 is LNHDA, CDR2 SQIVND, per germline (reference sequence). The CDR3 has 14 residues. CDR3 sequence (DNA): TGTGCCAGTAGTGCGACAGGTGGGAGATATGGCTACACCTTC. Protein sequence: CASSATGGRYGYTF.

This clone was found a few times. This rearrangement joins TRBV30 to TRBJ1-1; 8 bases align to TRBD1. With 5 bases clipped from V and 1 base from J, the junction kept 0 bases outside the gene matches. The CDR3 totals 12 residues. From germline, CDR1 is GTSNPN and CDR2 SVGIG (reference sequence). The CDR3 protein is CAWGQGNTEAFF. The CDR3 DNA reads TGTGCCTGGGGACAGGGGAACACTGAAGCTTTCTTT.

J is TRBJ1-4 and V is TRBV28, with D tentatively TRBD1 (5 bases). V was trimmed by 2 bases and J by 2 bases, leaving 9 bases between them. The CDR3 runs to 15 residues. The V gene's germline CDR1 is MDHEN and CDR2 SYDVKM. The CDR3 loop reads CASSLGGATNEKLFF. CDR3 bases: TGTGCCAGCAGTTTAGGAGGGGCGACTAATGAAAAACTGTTTTTT.

The V call is TRBV5-1, the J call TRBJ2-7, with D unresolved. Trimming took 3 bases from V and 6 from J, leaving 7 bases between them. The CDR3 spans 11 residues. Germline V gene sequence: CDR1 SGHRS, CDR2 YFSETQ. CDR3 residues: CASSSGIEQYF. The CDR3 DNA reads as TGCGCCAGCAGCTCCGGTATCGAGCAGTACTTC.

The chain couples TRBV27 to TRBJ2-1; 9 nucleotides match TRBD2. Losses at the gene ends were 3 bases for V and 10 bases for J; bases not matched to a gene: 10. The germline gives CDR1 MNHEY, CDR2 SMNVEV (reference sequence). The CDR3 covers 15 residues. CDR3 sequence (DNA): TGTGCCAGCAGTTTTAGCCTAGCGGGACTACGGGAGCAGTTCTTC. Residues: CASSFSLAGLREQFF.

This sequence joins TRBV27 and TRBJ2-7; TRBD1 matches 8 bases. Germline CDR1 MNHEY, CDR2 SMNVEV (reference sequence). The junction had 8 bases not matched to a gene; V was cut back by 8 bases and J by 2 bases. The CDR3 extends over 14 amino acids. CDR3 sequence reads: CASGRDRKTYEQYF. Here the CDR3 DNA reads TGTGCCAGCGGCCGGGACAGGAAAACCTACGAGCAGTACTTC.

This clone was seen only once. CDR3 loop: CASSPGSSYNSPLHF. The CDR3 region has the DNA TGTGCCAGCAGCCCCGGGAGCTCCTATAATTCACCCCTCCACTTT. This sequence joins TRBV21-1 and TRBJ1-6. TRBV21-1 is an annotated pseudogene. This CDR3 is 15 amino acids long.